Listed here are 21 T cell receptor beta chains from one sample, sequenced in a study of shared clonotypes between healthy human individuals. The method was immunoSEQ multiplex PCR; TCRdb's version includes in-frame clones alone and lacks a portion of them. The data hold some 680,000 clones, with roughly 72% observed a single time. The sequencing input was memory CD4+ T cells sorted from blood. Subset in this sample: CD45RA-negative fraction. These TCRs come from a woman aged 25 to 39 in good health.

A single count supports this clone. This rearrangement joins TRBV19 to TRBJ2-5; TRBD2 might be the D (5 bases). Germline CDR1 is LNHDA and CDR2 is SQIVND (reference sequence). This CDR3 is built from 11 residues. Trimming shortened V by 9 bases and J by 4 bases, and 9 bases separated the two germline ends. This CDR3 is CARTRRETQYF. CDR3 DNA sequence: TGTGCCAGAACTAGGCGAGAGACCCAGTACTTC.

J is TRBJ2-3 and V is TRBV28, with a weak D call TRBD1 (6 bases). The germline V gene has CDR1 MDHEN and CDR2 SYDVKM. V lost 3 bases, J lost 1 base, and 11 bases lay in between. CDR3 length: 15 residues. In nucleotides, the CDR3 is TGTGCCAGCAGTTTGAGGGGGTATGGCACAGATACGCAGTATTTT. It is translated as CASSLRGYGTDTQYF.

The chain employs TRBV19 and TRBJ2-7; 10 bases are a match to TRBD2. After removal of 6 bases from V and 2 bases from J, the junction contained 7 bases not matched to a gene. The germline V gene encodes CDR1 LNHDA and CDR2 SQIVND (reference sequence). The CDR3 covers 15 residues. In nucleotides, the CDR3 is TGTGCCAGTAGACCCGGGACTAGCGAAGCCTACGAGCAGTACTTC. Its translation is CASRPGTSEAYEQYF.

This rearrangement joins TRBV28 to TRBJ1-5; no definite D call. The CDR3 runs 16 residues. Trimming cost V 1 base and J 0 bases, with 10 bases left between them. Germline V gene sequence: CDR1 MDHEN, CDR2 SYDVKM. CDR3 DNA sequence: TGTGCCAGCAGTTTATTAGGCCACCGTAGCAATCAGCCCCAGCATTTT. This codes for CASSLLGHRSNQPQHF.

The rearrangement joins TRBV9 to TRBJ1-4; D possibly corresponds to TRBD1 (5 bases). This CDR3 comprises 18 residues. Germline-derived CDR1 and CDR2 are SGDLS and YYNGEE. V gave up 2 bases and J gave up 4 bases, with 21 bases separating them. The CDR3 sequence is CASSVAGGGKGYNEKLFF. The DNA of the CDR3 is TGTGCCAGCAGCGTCGCCGGCGGGGGGAAGGGCTATAATGAAAAACTGTTTTTT. The entire variable domain, with the rest obtained from reference TRBV9 and TRBJ1-4, is as follows: DSGVTQTPKHLITATGQRVTLRCSPRSGDLSVYWYQQSLDQGLQFLIQYYNGEERAKGNILERFSAQQFPDLHSELNLSSLELGDSALYFCASSVAGGGKGYNEKLFFGSGTQLSVL.

The chain joins TRBV6-1 to TRBJ2-1; 9 bases are shared with TRBD1. J gave up 10 bases and V 4 bases, and 5 bases lay outside the gene matches. The CDR3 loop spans 13 amino acids. Germline V gene data show CDR1 as MNHNS and CDR2 as SASEGT. As DNA, the CDR3 is TGTGCCAGCAGTGGGGAGACAGGGGGGGAGCAGTTCTTC. Amino acid sequence: CASSGETGGEQFF.

This clone was detected only a few times. The J gene is TRBJ2-7, the V gene TRBV7-8; D might be TRBD2 (6 bases). Trimming left V 5 bases short and J 2 bases short, with 13 bases between. CDR1 is SGHVS, CDR2 FQNEAQ, per germline. There are 14 residues in the CDR3. The CDR3 reads CASSPWRATYEQYF. The CDR3 DNA reads TGTGCCAGCAGCCCCTGGAGGGCGACCTACGAGCAGTACTTC.

Details on this clone: The sample has other DNA sequences that encode this CDR3 too. The chain joins TRBV14 to TRBJ1-1, with no clear D. The CDR3 loop spans 13 amino acids. CDR1 and CDR2 from the germline V gene are SGHDN and FVKESK. The ends were cut back, 1 base at V and 3 bases at J, with 6 bases in the middle. This CDR3 reads CASSQVGDTEAFF. In DNA, the CDR3 is TGTGCCAGCAGCCAAGTCGGTGACACTGAAGCTTTCTTT.

This clone was seen only once. The chain joins TRBV5-4 to TRBJ1-1, with 8 nucleotides matching TRBD1. Germline-derived CDR1 and CDR2 are SGHNT and YYREEE (reference sequence). Trimming cost V 5 bases and J 0 bases; bases outside gene matches: 3. The CDR3 runs 14 residues. The CDR3 DNA sequence: TGTGCCAGCAGTCCGGGACAGGTGAACACTGAAGCTTTCTTT. Translating it yields CASSPGQVNTEAFF.

The chain carries TRBV9 and TRBJ2-1; 10 nucleotides match TRBD1. From germline, CDR1 is SGDLS and CDR2 YYNGEE. With V trimmed by 1 base and J by 9 bases, 13 bases remained unmatched. The CDR3 is made up of 17 amino acids. DNA of the CDR3: TGTGCCAGCAGCGTAACGGTCTTTGGGACAGGGGTTTTTGAGCAGTTCTTC. This translates into CASSVTVFGTGVFEQFF. The full variable domain, rest sourced from reference TRBV9 and TRBJ2-1, is DSGVTQTPKHLITATGQRVTLRCSPRSGDLSVYWYQQSLDQGLQFLIQYYNGEERAKGNILERFSAQQFPDLHSELNLSSLELGDSALYFCASSVTVFGTGVFEQFFGPGTRLTVL.

The rearrangement uses TRBV5-1 and TRBJ2-3, with a possible D match to TRBD1 (6 bases). Trimming shortened V by 7 bases and J by 2 bases, and 17 bases separated the two germline ends. The CDR3 spans 15 residues. From germline, CDR1 is SGHRS and CDR2 YFSETQ. CDR3 sequence (DNA): TGCGCCAGCGGTACAGGGCCGCTGTACACAGATACGCAGTATTTT. Translation: CASGTGPLYTDTQYF. The variable domain in full, with the rest retrieved from reference TRBV5-1 and TRBJ2-3, is KAGVTQTPRYLIKTRGQQVTLSCSPISGHRSVSWYQQTPGQGLQFLFEYFSETQRNKGNFPGRFSGRQFSNSRSEMNVSTLELGDSALYLCASGTGPLYTDTQYFGPGTRLTVL.

The V gene is TRBV5-1, the J gene TRBJ2-4, with D perhaps matching TRBD2 (5 bases). The CDR3 sequence is 14 residues long. The V end was cut by 2 bases, the J end by 3 bases, with 9 bases between. Germline V gene sequence: CDR1 SGHRS, CDR2 YFSETQ. This CDR3 is CASSFSGDKNIQYF. The DNA of the CDR3 is TGCGCCAGCAGCTTCTCCGGGGACAAAAACATTCAGTACTTC.

This chain joins TRBV5-4 and TRBJ1-5; no definite D call. The CDR3 has 13 amino acids. Germline V lookup: CDR1 SGHNT, CDR2 YYREEE (reference sequence). Between the trimmed V and J ends, which lost 4 bases and 6 bases, there was a span of 11 bases. CDR3 DNA: TGTGCCAGCAGCGCCAGTGGAGGTCAGCCCCAGCATTTT. Protein product: CASSASGGQPQHF.

The V call is TRBV10-1, the J call TRBJ2-3, with a tentative D call TRBD1 (6 bases). Germline CDR1 and CDR2: WNHNN and SYGVQD (reference sequence). The CDR3 is 14 residues long. With 7 bases removed from V and 5 bases from J, the gap between germline ends came to 16 bases. The CDR3 DNA is TGCGCCAGCATGGCGACAGGCGGAGAAGATACGCAGTATTTT. Amino acids: CASMATGGEDTQYF.

This clone was counted once. The rearrangement joins TRBV10-1 to TRBJ2-7; 7 bases map to TRBD1. Losses at the gene ends were 6 bases for V and 1 base for J; bases not matched to a gene: 6. The CDR3 length is 14 residues. Per the germline V gene, CDR1 is WNHNN and CDR2 is SYGVQD (reference sequence). The CDR3 DNA is TGCGCCAGCAGCACGGGACAGAGTTCCTACGAGCAGTACTTC. Translated: CASSTGQSSYEQYF.

This chain joins TRBV4-2 and TRBJ2-7; TRBD2 aligns across 11 bases. Germline V gene data show CDR1 as LGHNA and CDR2 as YNFKEQ. The J segment lost 4 bases and the V segment lost 0 bases, leaving 5 bases of the junction unmatched. The CDR3 runs to 16 residues. The CDR3 sequence is CASSQDLTSGSYEQYF. The DNA of the CDR3 is TGTGCCAGCAGCCAAGATCTCACTAGCGGGAGTTACGAGCAGTACTTC.

This clone was picked up a small number of times. CDR3 loop: CASGGRGASYEQYF. The CDR3 nucleotides read TGTGCCAGCGGGGGGAGAGGAGCCTCCTACGAGCAGTACTTC. The chain uses TRBV6-1 and TRBJ2-7, with D maybe TRBD2 (6 bases). Germline-derived CDR1 and CDR2 are MNHNS and SASEGT. CDR3 length: 14 amino acids. V dropped 8 bases and J dropped 0 bases, with 14 bases sitting between them.

This chain links TRBV30 with TRBJ1-5; D uncertain. The CDR3 is made up of 14 amino acids. Between the trimmed V and J ends, which lost 4 bases and 2 bases, there was a span of 12 bases. Germline V gene lookup returns CDR1 GTSNPN and CDR2 SVGIG (reference sequence). The CDR3 bases are TGTGCCTGGAATTACGGGCACGGCAATCAGCCCCAGCATTTT. Translating it yields CAWNYGHGNQPQHF.

V gene TRBV27 combines with J gene TRBJ2-5; D is perhaps TRBD2 (7 bases). Looked up from germline, CDR1 is MNHEY and CDR2 is SMNVEV (reference sequence). The CDR3 is 15 amino acids. V gave up 8 bases and J gave up 1 base, with 17 bases separating them. The CDR3 here is CASCRGGATQETQYF. CDR3 nucleotides: TGTGCCAGCTGTCGTGGGGGGGCGACCCAAGAGACCCAGTACTTC.

The chain uses TRBV11-2 and TRBJ2-1; the match to TRBD2 covers 7 bases. Trimming took 3 bases from V and 6 from J; bases not matched to a gene: 5. This CDR3 has 14 amino acids. Germline V gene lookup returns CDR1 SGHAT and CDR2 FQNNGV. The CDR3 loop reads CASSLGGLVNEQFF. The CDR3 region has the DNA TGTGCCAGCAGCTTGGGAGGACTAGTCAATGAGCAGTTCTTC.

The V call is TRBV11-2, the J call TRBJ1-2, with 9 nucleotides matching TRBD1. Trimming removed 5 bases from V and 8 bases from J; junction bases left unmatched: 9. The CDR3 is 14 residues long. Germline CDR1 and CDR2: SGHAT and FQNNGV. The CDR3 DNA reads as TGTGCCAGCAGCGCAGAACAGGGGGCGGTAGGCTACACCTTC. This translates into CASSAEQGAVGYTF.